The 25 T cell receptor beta chains reported below all come from one sample, sequenced in a study of cytomegalovirus exposure and HLA in healthy donors. It was with 60 Vbeta and 13 Jbeta primers that the PCR ran. Sequencing used immunoSEQ multiplex PCR; TCRdb keeps in-frame clones, though not all of them. The top ten clones hold under 1.5% of a sample with 100,000 or so clones, around 75% of them seen once. The source material was PBMCs. The receptors originated from a man in his forties in good health and CMV-seronegative.

The gene calls are TRBV4-1 and TRBJ1-4; no clear D. Trimming took off 0 bases at V and 8 bases at J, with 13 bases between the two ends. Per germline, CDR1 MGHRA and CDR2 YSYEKL. The CDR3 totals 15 residues. CDR3 sequence: CASSQDPGYSEKLFF. The CDR3 DNA is TGCGCCAGCAGCCAAGATCCCGGGTATTCGGAAAAACTGTTTTTT.

The chain combines TRBV11-3 with TRBJ2-5, with D perhaps TRBD1 (5 bases). Germline CDR1 and CDR2: SGHNT and YENEEA. V lost 5 bases and J lost 1, with 11 bases in between. This CDR3 region has 14 residues. CDR3 residues: CASSPPRVQETQYF. The CDR3 DNA sequence: TGTGCCAGCAGCCCCCCCAGGGTCCAAGAGACCCAGTACTTC.

This chain uses TRBV11-3 with TRBJ2-5; 7 nucleotides line up with TRBD1. V was clipped by 4 bases and J by 3 bases; unmatched bases: 5. The germline V gene encodes CDR1 SGHNT and CDR2 YENEEA. CDR3 length equals 14 residues. The CDR3 protein is CASSSRQGEETQYF. The CDR3 DNA follows: TGTGCCAGCAGCTCGAGACAGGGCGAAGAGACCCAGTACTTC.

V usage is TRBV7-6 and J usage is TRBJ2-2; TRBD2 aligns across 9 bases. The V gene end was trimmed by 5 bases and the J gene end by 2 bases; junction bases not matched to a gene: 6. CDR3 length equals 16 residues. In germline, CDR1 is SGHVS, CDR2 FNYEAQ. The CDR3 DNA sequence: TGTGCCAGCAGCCCGCGACTAGCGGCTAACACCGGGGAGCTGTTTTTT. It translates to CASSPRLAANTGELFF. Full variable domain (missing parts from reference TRBV7-6 and TRBJ2-2): GAGVSQSPRYKVTKRGQDVALRCDPISGHVSLYWYRQALGQGPEFLTYFNYEAQQDKSGLPNDRFSAERPEGSISTLTIQRTEQRDSAMYRCASSPRLAANTGELFFGEGSRLTVL.

The rearrangement links TRBV27 to TRBJ2-2; 8 bases fit TRBD1. V lost 6 bases and J lost 3; bases outside the gene matches: 6. The germline V gene has CDR1 MNHEY and CDR2 SMNVEV (reference sequence). The length of the CDR3 is 15 residues. CDR3 protein: CASRRGQEHTGELFF. As DNA, the CDR3 is TGTGCCAGCAGGAGGGGACAGGAGCACACCGGGGAGCTGTTTTTT.

V is TRBV19 and J is TRBJ2-5; 10 positions match TRBD1. Germline CDR1 is LNHDA and CDR2 is SQIVND (reference sequence). V shed 10 bases and J 4 bases; nucleotides not matched to a gene: 3. The CDR3 runs 12 residues. Here the CDR3 reads CATGQGGETQYF. The CDR3 DNA reads as TGTGCCACCGGACAGGGGGGAGAGACCCAGTACTTC.

A single count supports this clone. This chain links TRBV2 with TRBJ2-7; 11 bases map to TRBD1. Germline values: CDR1 SNHLY, CDR2 FYNNEI. The J segment lost 3 bases and the V segment lost 6 bases, leaving 7 bases of the junction unmatched. The CDR3 is 15 amino acids. The CDR3: CASSLGGTGGYEQYF. In DNA, the CDR3 is TGTGCCAGCAGCCTTGGGGGGACAGGGGGCTACGAGCAGTACTTC.

V and J are TRBV16 and TRBJ1-2; D remains ambiguous. Trimming pared 2 bases from V and 4 bases from J, leaving 8 bases between. The germline gives CDR1 KGHSY, CDR2 FQNENV. The CDR3 has 13 residues. The CDR3 DNA follows: TGTGCCAGCAGCCAAGATCAAGCCTATGGCTACACCTTC. Translation: CASSQDQAYGYTF.

The V gene is TRBV2, the J gene TRBJ1-5; D is perhaps TRBD1 (6 bases). Germline V lookup: CDR1 SNHLY, CDR2 FYNNEI. V was clipped by 4 bases and J by 3 bases, with 10 bases between them. The CDR3 totals 14 residues. The CDR3 bases are TGTGCCAGCAGTGGGACAGTATCCAATCAGCCCCAGCATTTT. Its translation: CASSGTVSNQPQHF.

Only one count was recorded for this clone. One end of the junction does not line up with germline, which may come from a read error. This chain connects TRBV7-9 to TRBJ1-1, with 8 bases aligning to TRBD1. This CDR3 has 13 residues. Germline V gives CDR1 SEHNR, CDR2 FQNEAQ (reference sequence). CDR3 sequence (DNA): TGTTCCAGCCGCAGGGGGCTTGATACTGAAGCTTTCTTT. Protein: CSSRRGLDTEAFF.

The J gene is TRBJ1-1, the V gene TRBV6-5; D gene uncertain. The CDR3 runs 16 residues. V was pared by 0 bases and J by 0 bases, with 11 bases between. CDR1 is MNHEY, CDR2 SVGAGI, per germline. The CDR3 DNA follows: TGTGCCAGCAGTTACTCGAGATTTCTCTTGAACACTGAAGCTTTCTTT. Protein sequence: CASSYSRFLLNTEAFF.

The V and J genes are TRBV5-1 and TRBJ2-5; D is uncertain. The CDR3 has 15 amino acids. Deletions cut 4 bases from V and 3 bases from J, with 16 bases between. CDR1 is SGHRS, CDR2 YFSETQ, per germline. CDR3 region: CASSPRPWAEETQYF. In DNA form, the CDR3 reads TGCGCCAGCAGCCCCCGACCATGGGCTGAAGAGACCCAGTACTTC.

The chain carries TRBV19 and TRBJ1-4, with no clear D. This CDR3 has 12 amino acids. CDR1 LNHDA and CDR2 SQIVND come from the germline V gene (reference sequence). V was shortened by 1 base and J by 8 bases, with 5 bases between the two germline ends. CDR3 nucleotides: TGTGCCAGTAGTATAGTGCGGGAAAAACTGTTTTTT. Protein: CASSIVREKLFF.

The J gene is TRBJ2-1, the V gene TRBV6-1, with TRBD2 matching 12 bases. V was pared by 2 bases and J by 6 bases, with 11 bases of the junction left unmatched. Germline V gene lookup returns CDR1 MNHNS and CDR2 SASEGT. The CDR3 contains 18 residues. The CDR3 region is CASSEHPGLAGLFNEQFF. CDR3 nucleotide sequence: TGTGCCAGCAGTGAACACCCCGGACTAGCGGGACTCTTCAATGAGCAGTTCTTC.

V is TRBV7-8 and J is TRBJ1-1, with a possible D match to TRBD1 (5 bases). Trimming cost V 7 bases and J 6 bases, with 18 bases left between them. The CDR3 is 14 residues long. CDR1 is SGHVS, CDR2 FQNEAQ, per germline. The CDR3 region has the DNA TGTGCCAGCAACCGCGACGGGGGAAGGTCTGAAGCTTTCTTT. Translation: CASNRDGGRSEAFF.

This clone was counted once. The same CDR3 also results from other DNA sequences found in this sample. The chain has TRBV27 and TRBJ1-1; D gene ambiguous. Germline V gene lookup returns CDR1 MNHEY and CDR2 SMNVEV (reference sequence). The CDR3 length is 14 residues. Trimming stripped 3 bases from V and 4 bases from J, with 12 bases between. The CDR3 DNA is TGTGCCAGCAGTTTGCAGTTTTTATCCACTGAAGCTTTCTTT. This codes for CASSLQFLSTEAFF.

This chain links TRBV27 with TRBJ2-5; 13 nucleotides align to TRBD2. The V and J ends lost 5 bases and 5 bases, in that order; junction bases with no gene match: 8. Germline assignment: CDR1 MNHEY and CDR2 SMNVEV (reference sequence). The CDR3 runs to 16 residues. CDR3 nucleotides: TGTGCCAGCAGTAACCGACTAGCGGGAGGTTGGGAGACCCAGTACTTC. It encodes CASSNRLAGGWETQYF.

J is TRBJ2-7 and V is TRBV11-2; perhaps TRBD1 as D (5 bases). The CDR3 is made up of 17 amino acids. Germline V CDR1 and CDR2: SGHAT, FQNNGV. The germline V and J ends were trimmed by 0 bases and 3 bases, with 18 bases remaining between them. DNA for the CDR3: TGTGCCAGCAGCTTAGACTCCTGGGGCTCGGCGGACTACGAGCAGTACTTC. Translation gives CASSLDSWGSADYEQYF.

This clone occurred once. This chain joins TRBV19 and TRBJ2-1; the match to TRBD2 covers 11 bases. This CDR3 has 15 residues. The ends lost 8 bases at V and 6 bases at J; junction bases unmatched: 9. Germline assignment: CDR1 LNHDA and CDR2 SQIVND (reference sequence). The chain's CDR3 is CASGRLAGWSNEQFF. The CDR3 DNA reads as TGTGCCAGTGGGCGACTAGCGGGATGGTCCAATGAGCAGTTCTTC.

The rearrangement joins TRBV28 to TRBJ2-5, with TRBD1 matching over 9 bases. The CDR3 spans 14 residues. The germline CDR1 and CDR2 sequences are MDHEN and SYDVKM. Trimming took 3 bases from V and 5 from J; bases not matched to a gene: 4. The CDR3 loop reads CASSFNRGLETQYF. The CDR3 DNA sequence: TGTGCCAGCAGTTTTAACAGGGGGCTTGAGACCCAGTACTTC.

The chain combines TRBV11-2 with TRBJ1-1; D might be TRBD1 (5 bases). V lost 2 bases, J lost 5 bases, and 21 bases lay in between. CDR1 is SGHAT, CDR2 FQNNGV, per germline. The CDR3 is made up of 17 amino acids. In DNA, the CDR3 is TGTGCCAGCAGCTTAAGACTCCCGGGACTCTCACGGACTGAAGCTTTCTTT. Protein product: CASSLRLPGLSRTEAFF.

This clone came up a few times. In DNA, the CDR3 is TGCGCCAGCAGCCCTTGGACAGGTCCCTACGAGCAGTACTTC. Protein product: CASSPWTGPYEQYF. The chain joins TRBV5-1 to TRBJ2-7; 7 nucleotides match TRBD1. The CDR3 runs to 14 residues. Germline CDR1 reads SGHRS; CDR2 reads YFSETQ. V lost 4 bases to trimming and J lost 2 bases; unmatched junction nucleotides: 6.

The rearrangement joins TRBV30 to TRBJ2-5, with TRBD2 as a possible D gene (6 bases). From germline, CDR1 is GTSNPN and CDR2 SVGIG (reference sequence). The V and J ends lost 7 bases and 2 bases respectively, with 8 bases between them. CDR3 length equals 11 residues. The CDR3 DNA reads TGTGCCTATCGGGGGCAAGAGACCCAGTACTTC. Its protein product is CAYRGQETQYF.

This chain connects TRBV28 to TRBJ1-4; maybe TRBD1 (6 bases). The CDR3 is 15 amino acids. Germline V lookup: CDR1 MDHEN, CDR2 SYDVKM. V lost 5 bases and J 5 bases, leaving 15 bases between the germline ends. The CDR3 region is CASSIQGEANEKLFF. The CDR3 DNA reads TGTGCCAGCAGTATACAGGGAGAAGCCAATGAAAAACTGTTTTTT.

The chain employs TRBV19 and TRBJ2-7, with D tentatively TRBD1 (6 bases). Germline-derived CDR1 and CDR2 are LNHDA and SQIVND (reference sequence). The length of the CDR3 is 14 residues. V was cut by 4 bases and J by 0 bases, with 10 bases left in between. The CDR3 region is CASSRDTLSYEQYF. Written as DNA, the CDR3 is TGTGCCAGTAGTAGGGACACCCTCTCCTACGAGCAGTACTTC. The full variable domain, rest sourced from reference TRBV19 and TRBJ2-7, is DGGITQSPKYLFRKEGQNVTLSCEQNLNHDAMYWYRQDPGQGLRLIYYSQIVNDFQKGDIAEGYSVSREKKESFPLTVTSAQKNPTAFYLCASSRDTLSYEQYFGPGTRLTVT.